Below are 16 T cell receptor beta chains sequenced from a single sample in a study of human T cells and chemical hapten exposure (dated by TCRdb to the early 2020s). Library preparation employed RACE. Sequencing took place on a NextSeq 500. TCRdb trimmed public reads at Q25 via fastp, called clones via MiXCR and kept in-frame beta chains. Under each unique CDR3 protein, matching rows form one entry showing the most common genes and DNA. This sample lists approximately 68,000 distinct CDR3 sequences; 7.5% to 9.5% were detected once. About 3.5% of the sample lies in the top ten. The time point label of this sample denotes: patch test 2, 6 weeks after DPC sensitization. The sample's treatment or condition label, in plain terms: therapeutic diphenylcyclopropenone sensitization with weekly scalp DPC. Specimen: whole blood, collected in connection with sensitization to the hapten diphenylcyclopropenone (DPC). These receptors were obtained from a woman aged 45-59 years with alopecia areata. Some clones in this sample may be carry-over from other donors' samples.

The V call is TRBV6-6, the J call TRBJ1-3; possibly TRBD1 for D (6 bases). CDR1 MNHNY and CDR2 SVGAGI come from the germline V gene (reference sequence). Trimming took 5 bases from V and 0 from J, leaving 11 bases between them. The length of the CDR3 is 15 residues. This CDR3 is CASSADSNSGNTIYF. In DNA, the CDR3 is TGTGCCAGCAGTGCGGACAGCAACTCTGGAAACACCATATATTTT.

This clonotype was counted at least ten times. CDR3 protein: CASSQGQGFGNTIYF. For the CDR3, the DNA is TGTGCCAGCAGCCAAGGTCAGGGGTTTGGAAACACCATATATTTT. This rearrangement joins TRBV3-1 to TRBJ1-3, with D possibly TRBD1 on 6 matching bases. The CDR3 spans 15 residues. The ends were cut back, 1 base at V and 3 bases at J, with 10 bases in the middle. The germline gives CDR1 LGHDT, CDR2 YNNKEL (reference sequence).

By its share, this clonotype is medium-sized (0.01 to 0.1%). The chain couples TRBV4-3 to TRBJ1-4, with D unclear. There are 16 residues in the CDR3. The germline CDR1 and CDR2 sequences are LGHNA and YSLEER. V lost 1 base, J lost 4 bases, and 13 bases lay in between. CDR3 sequence reads: CASSQGDGRNNEKLFF. The CDR3 region has the DNA TGCGCCAGCAGCCAAGGTGACGGCCGGAATAATGAAAAACTGTTTTTT.

This chain's CDR3 is CASSQMAGTDNSPLHF. Written as DNA, the CDR3 is TGCGCCAGCAGCCAGATGGCGGGGACGGATAATTCACCCCTCCACTTT. This chain links TRBV4-3 with TRBJ1-6, with a tentative D call TRBD1 (5 bases). The germline V gene has CDR1 LGHNA and CDR2 YSLEER. The V end lost 3 bases, the J end lost 5 bases, and 14 bases lay between the germline ends. The CDR3 runs to 16 residues.

Only a few counts were recorded for this clonotype. V and J are TRBV10-2 and TRBJ2-3, with TRBD2 matching over 10 bases. With V trimmed by 6 bases and J by 10 bases, 10 bases remained unmatched. This CDR3 is 14 amino acids long. Germline assignment: CDR1 WSHSY and CDR2 SAAADI. CDR3 in amino acids: CASRGAGGFIPQYF. The CDR3 coding sequence is TGCGCCAGCAGAGGAGCGGGAGGGTTTATTCCGCAGTATTTT.

This clonotype was counted at least ten times. The chain carries TRBV29-1 and TRBJ2-7; tentatively, D is TRBD1 (6 bases). The CDR3 consists of 11 residues. Germline loops: CDR1 SQVTM, CDR2 ANQGSEA. Trimming pared 6 bases from V and 6 bases from J, leaving 12 bases between. The CDR3 DNA reads TGCAGCGTCGCAGGGGAACGCGAGCAGTACTTC. This gives the protein CSVAGEREQYF.

This clonotype was counted ten times or more. The chain employs TRBV7-8 and TRBJ2-4; D call uncertain. Germline assignment: CDR1 SGHVS and CDR2 FQNEAQ. The ends were cut back, 5 bases at V and 6 bases at J, with 14 bases in the middle. This CDR3 has 14 residues. The CDR3 DNA sequence: TGTGCCAGCAGCCCCGAGGAGCCGCGAAACATTCAGTACTTC. This gives the protein CASSPEEPRNIQYF.

This clonotype was found many times. J is TRBJ1-3 and V is TRBV4-2, with D possibly being TRBD1 (5 bases). Germline V gene sequence: CDR1 LGHNA, CDR2 YNFKEQ. The CDR3 length is 15 residues. The V end was cut by 0 bases, the J end by 0 bases, with 6 bases between. CDR3 in DNA: TGTGCCAGCAGCCAAGAGGGGGGCTCTGGAAACACCATATATTTT. Translated: CASSQEGGSGNTIYF.

There are many counts of this clonotype. The chain joins TRBV7-2 to TRBJ1-1; D ambiguous. The length of the CDR3 is 13 residues. The germline V gene has CDR1 SGHTA and CDR2 FQGNSA. V was clipped by 5 bases and J by 4 bases, with 11 bases between them. CDR3 in DNA: TGTGCCAGCAGCCGCCTTGGAGGCACTGAAGCTTTCTTT. This encodes CASSRLGGTEAFF.

The rearrangement links TRBV20-1 to TRBJ2-2, with TRBD1 matching 10 bases. J was trimmed by 5 bases and V by 5 bases; bases with no gene match: 11. The CDR3 totals 16 residues. Germline V gives CDR1 DFQATT, CDR2 SNEGSKA (reference sequence). This CDR3 is CSAATFGQGETGELFF. CDR3 coding DNA: TGCAGTGCTGCGACCTTCGGACAGGGGGAGACCGGGGAGCTGTTTTTT.

Ten or more counts support this clonotype. CDR3 sequence (DNA): TGCAGCGTTGGTCGGGGCGGGAGCTCCTACGAGCAGTACTTC. Translated, it gives CSVGRGGSSYEQYF. This rearrangement joins TRBV29-1 to TRBJ2-7, with 7 bases matching TRBD2. Germline CDR1 reads SQVTM; CDR2 reads ANQGSEA. This CDR3 contains 14 residues. The ends lost 4 bases at V and 0 bases at J; junction bases unmatched: 6.

There are many counts of this clonotype. This rearrangement joins TRBV7-2 to TRBJ2-3; D unclear. Germline CDR1 SGHTA, CDR2 FQGNSA. Between the trimmed V and J ends, which lost 2 bases and 5 bases, there was a span of 17 bases. This CDR3 is built from 16 residues. The CDR3 region has the DNA TGTGCCAGCAGCTTATTTCCGGGTCGCGTAGGAGATACGCAGTATTTT. Protein product: CASSLFPGRVGDTQYF.

The chain has TRBV20-1 and TRBJ2-7; 13 bases align to TRBD2. Trimming at V came to 4 bases and at J to 1 base, leaving 4 bases not matched to a gene. This CDR3 has 15 amino acids. Germline CDR1 and CDR2: DFQATT and SNEGSKA (reference sequence). Written as DNA, the CDR3 is TGCAGTGCTACCCCGGGACTAGCGGGGTCCTACGAGCAGTACTTC. This gives the protein CSATPGLAGSYEQYF.

The chain couples TRBV3-1 to TRBJ1-1, with D perhaps TRBD1 (5 bases). In germline, CDR1 is LGHDT, CDR2 YNNKEL (reference sequence). There are 15 residues in the CDR3. The V end was cut by 3 bases, the J end by 1 base, with 12 bases between. The CDR3, as DNA: TGTGCCAGCAGCCAGCCGGACACACCGAACACTGAAGCTTTCTTT. Its protein is CASSQPDTPNTEAFF.

This clonotype was seen at least ten times. This sequence joins TRBV20-1 and TRBJ1-2, with D possibly TRBD1 on 5 matching bases. V lost 5 bases to trimming and J lost 2 bases, with 6 bases between them. The CDR3 is 11 residues long. CDR1 is DFQATT, CDR2 SNEGSKA, per germline (reference sequence). CDR3 residues: CSAGDNYGYTF. In DNA, the CDR3 is TGCAGTGCTGGGGACAACTATGGCTACACCTTC.

The chain combines TRBV18 with TRBJ2-7; a weak D match, TRBD1 (5 bases). V was clipped by 3 bases and J by 5 bases, with 11 bases between them. The CDR3 loop spans 13 amino acids. The V gene's germline CDR1 is KGHSH and CDR2 LQKENI. CDR3 amino acids: CASSPGQGDEQYF. The CDR3 bases are TGTGCCAGCTCACCGGGGCAAGGGGACGAGCAGTACTTC. Looking up the rest from reference TRBV18 and TRBJ2-7 gives the full variable domain: NAGVMQNPRHLVRRRGQEARLRCSPMKGHSHVYWYRQLPEEGLKFMVYLQKENIIDESGMPKERFSAEFPKEGPSILRIQQVVRGDSAAYFCASSPGQGDEQYFGPGTRLTVT.